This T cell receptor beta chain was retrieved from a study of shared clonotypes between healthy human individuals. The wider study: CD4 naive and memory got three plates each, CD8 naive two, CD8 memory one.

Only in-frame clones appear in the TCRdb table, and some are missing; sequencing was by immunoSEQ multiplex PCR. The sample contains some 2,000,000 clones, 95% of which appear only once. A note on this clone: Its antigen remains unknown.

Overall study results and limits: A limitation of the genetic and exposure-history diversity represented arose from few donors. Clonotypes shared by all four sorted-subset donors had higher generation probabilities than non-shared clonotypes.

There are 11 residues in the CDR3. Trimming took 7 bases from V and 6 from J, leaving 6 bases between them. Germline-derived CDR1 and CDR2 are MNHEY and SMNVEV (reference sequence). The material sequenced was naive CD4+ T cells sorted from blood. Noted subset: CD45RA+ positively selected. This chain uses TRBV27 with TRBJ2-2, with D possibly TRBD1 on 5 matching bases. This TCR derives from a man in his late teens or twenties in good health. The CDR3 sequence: CASKGSGELFF. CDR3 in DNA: TGTGCCAGCAAGGGGTCCGGGGAGCTGTTTTTT.